Here is one T cell receptor (beta chain) with its context. This record belongs to a study of blood T cell repertoires in COVID-19. Study-level information: Samples taken during acute and convalescent COVID-19 were collected in the United States, Italy and Spain.

The CDR3 sequence is 16 residues long. The V end lost 1 base, the J end lost 1 base, and 11 bases lay between the germline ends. Germline CDR1 is MDHEN and CDR2 is SYDVKM. Clones were read by immunoSEQ multiplex PCR, and TCRdb kept only the in-frame ones, dropping some. This table has 250,000 or so clones, around 89% appearing once. Recovered participants had two consecutive negative NP/OP PCR tests, healthcare professional clearance, or symptom resolution. This TCR derives from a man aged 40-50 years who had recovered from COVID-19. What was sequenced was PBMCs or T cells enriched from blood (not recorded which). The chain recombines TRBV28 with TRBJ2-4; D might be TRBD2 (6 bases). Here the CDR3 DNA reads TGTGCCAGCAGTTTATCGGGGGTCGAGGCCAAAAACATTCAGTACTTC. This encodes CASSLSGVEAKNIQYF.